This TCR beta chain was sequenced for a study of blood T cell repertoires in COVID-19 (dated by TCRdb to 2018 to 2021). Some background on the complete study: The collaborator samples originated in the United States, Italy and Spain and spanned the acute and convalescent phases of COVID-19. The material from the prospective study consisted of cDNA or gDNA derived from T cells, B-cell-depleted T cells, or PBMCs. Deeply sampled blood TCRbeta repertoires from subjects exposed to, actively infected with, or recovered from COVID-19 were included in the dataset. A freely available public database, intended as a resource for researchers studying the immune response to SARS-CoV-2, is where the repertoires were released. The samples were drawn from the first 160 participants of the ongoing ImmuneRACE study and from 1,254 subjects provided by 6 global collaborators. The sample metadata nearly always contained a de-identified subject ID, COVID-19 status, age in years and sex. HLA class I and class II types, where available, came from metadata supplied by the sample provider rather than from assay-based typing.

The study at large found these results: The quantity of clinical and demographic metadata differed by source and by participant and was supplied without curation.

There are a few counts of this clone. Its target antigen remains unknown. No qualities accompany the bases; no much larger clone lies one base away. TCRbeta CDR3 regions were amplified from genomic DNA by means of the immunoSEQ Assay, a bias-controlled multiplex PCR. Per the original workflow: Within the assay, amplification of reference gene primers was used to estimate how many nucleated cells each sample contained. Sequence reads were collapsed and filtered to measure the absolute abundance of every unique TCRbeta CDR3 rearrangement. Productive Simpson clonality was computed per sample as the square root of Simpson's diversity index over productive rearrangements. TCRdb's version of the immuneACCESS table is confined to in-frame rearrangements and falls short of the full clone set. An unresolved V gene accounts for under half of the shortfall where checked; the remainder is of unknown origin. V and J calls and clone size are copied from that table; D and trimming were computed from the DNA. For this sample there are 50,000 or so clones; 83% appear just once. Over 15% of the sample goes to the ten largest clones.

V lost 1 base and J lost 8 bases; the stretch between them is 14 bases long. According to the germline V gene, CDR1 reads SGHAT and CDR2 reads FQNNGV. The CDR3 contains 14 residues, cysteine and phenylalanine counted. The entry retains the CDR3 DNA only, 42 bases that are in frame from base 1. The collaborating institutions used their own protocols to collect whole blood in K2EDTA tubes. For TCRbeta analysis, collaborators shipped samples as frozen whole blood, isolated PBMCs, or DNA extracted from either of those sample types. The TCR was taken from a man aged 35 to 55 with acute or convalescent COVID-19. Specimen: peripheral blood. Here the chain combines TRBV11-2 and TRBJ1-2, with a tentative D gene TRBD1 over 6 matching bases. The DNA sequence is TGTGCCAGCAGCTTAGCGCCGCAGGGGAAAGGCTACACCTTC. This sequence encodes CASSLAPQGKGYTF. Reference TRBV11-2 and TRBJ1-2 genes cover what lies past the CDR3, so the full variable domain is EAGVAQSPRYKIIEKRQSVAFWCNPISGHATLYWYQQILGQGPKLLIQFQNNGVVDDSQLPKDRFSAERLKGVDSTLKIQPAKLEDSAVYLCASSLAPQGKGYTFGSGTRLTVV.